Included here is one T cell receptor beta chain sequence, with context. What it binds is not known. These data belong to a study of OX40 agonist ivuxolimab in advanced cancers. Study-level information: Ivuxolimab, which patients received intravenously every 2 weeks, was dosed at 0.01 to 10 mg/kg.

Only in-frame clones appear in the TCRdb table, and some are missing; sequencing was by immunoSEQ multiplex PCR. The table lists some 70,000 clones, roughly nine tenths of them singletons. V lost 5 bases and J 0 bases, leaving 26 bases between the germline ends. Germline V gene lookup returns CDR1 SGHVS and CDR2 FNYEAQ. The CDR3 covers 20 residues. Study-level results: CD4+ and CD8+ blood T cells expanded clonally by week 6 at 0.1 to 3.0 mg/kg.

Sampling of blood occurred at baseline, cycle 4 day 1, and cycle 7 day 1. The source of this sequence is an adult with an advanced solid tumor such as melanoma, head and neck, liver or kidney cancer. V usage is TRBV7-6 and J usage is TRBJ2-1, with D perhaps being TRBD1 or TRBD2 (5 bases each). The starting material was CD4+ or CD8+ T cells sorted from blood, obtained in a trial of the OX40 agonist ivuxolimab. CDR3 DNA sequence: TGTGCCAGCAGCCCCAGCGGATCTGCGAGGCTAGGGGACTCCTACAATGAGCAGTTCTTC. It translates to CASSPSGSARLGDSYNEQFF. Together with reference TRBV7-6 and TRBJ2-1, the CDR3 gives the full variable domain: GAGVSQSPRYKVTKRGQDVALRCDPISGHVSLYWYRQALGQGPEFLTYFNYEAQQDKSGLPNDRFSAERPEGSISTLTIQRTEQRDSAMYRCASSPSGSARLGDSYNEQFFGPGTRLTVL.